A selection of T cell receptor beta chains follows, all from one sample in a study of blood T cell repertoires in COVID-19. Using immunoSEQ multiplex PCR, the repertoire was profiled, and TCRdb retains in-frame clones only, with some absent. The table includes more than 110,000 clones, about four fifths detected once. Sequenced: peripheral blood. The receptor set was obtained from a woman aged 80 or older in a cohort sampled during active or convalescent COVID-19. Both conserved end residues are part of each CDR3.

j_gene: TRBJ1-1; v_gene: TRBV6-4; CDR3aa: CASSADRATEAFF
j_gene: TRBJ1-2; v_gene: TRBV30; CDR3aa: CAWKGQGGSGYTF
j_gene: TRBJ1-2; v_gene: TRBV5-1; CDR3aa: CASSLGGRGYGYTF
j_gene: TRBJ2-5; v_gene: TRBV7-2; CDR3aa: CASSLSSGGAQTQYF
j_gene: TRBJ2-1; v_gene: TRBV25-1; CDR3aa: CASKGQAVRNEQFF
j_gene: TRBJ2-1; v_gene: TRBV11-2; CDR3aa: CASSLPPSSGGRENEQFF
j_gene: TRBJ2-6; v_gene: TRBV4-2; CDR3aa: CASSQKPLDKAGSGANVLTF
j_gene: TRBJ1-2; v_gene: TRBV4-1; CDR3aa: CASSQGAGTNYGYTF
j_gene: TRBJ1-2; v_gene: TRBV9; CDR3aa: CASSSIAHGYTF
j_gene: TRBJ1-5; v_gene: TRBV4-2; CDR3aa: CASSDRGQSNQPQHF
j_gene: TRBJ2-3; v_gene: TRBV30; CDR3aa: CAWEEQGSTDTQYF
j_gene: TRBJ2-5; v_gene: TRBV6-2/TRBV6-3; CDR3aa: CASSYGALAGSQETQYF
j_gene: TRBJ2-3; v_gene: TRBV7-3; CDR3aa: CASSRQPSTDTQYF
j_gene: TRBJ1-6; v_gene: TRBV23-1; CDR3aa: CASGGASRGSPLHF
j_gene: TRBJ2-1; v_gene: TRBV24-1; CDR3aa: CATRITSDNEQFF
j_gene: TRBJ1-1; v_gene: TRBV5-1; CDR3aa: CASSSGQGRAFF
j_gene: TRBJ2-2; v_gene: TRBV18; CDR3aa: CASSPYSGETGELFF
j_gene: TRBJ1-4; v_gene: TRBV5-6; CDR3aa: CASSLATGGNEKLFF
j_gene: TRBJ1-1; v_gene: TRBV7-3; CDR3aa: CASSFGGARAGEAFF
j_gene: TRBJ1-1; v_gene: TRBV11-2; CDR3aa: CASSSQGYVTEAFF
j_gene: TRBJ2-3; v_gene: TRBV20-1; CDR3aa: CSASLGLGTDTQYF
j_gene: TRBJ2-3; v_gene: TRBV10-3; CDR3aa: CAISAASGYTDTQYF
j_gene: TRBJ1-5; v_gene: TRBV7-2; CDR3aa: CASSLSREGNQPQHF
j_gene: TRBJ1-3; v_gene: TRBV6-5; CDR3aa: CASSYSYSGNTIYF
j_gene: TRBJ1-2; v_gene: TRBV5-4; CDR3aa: CASSLDRGLYYGYTF
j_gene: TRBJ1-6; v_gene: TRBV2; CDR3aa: CASGNPGQGRDSPLHF
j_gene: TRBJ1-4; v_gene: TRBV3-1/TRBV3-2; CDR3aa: CASSHGGQGYEKLFF
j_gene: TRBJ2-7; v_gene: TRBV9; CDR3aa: CASSVGQGHEQYF
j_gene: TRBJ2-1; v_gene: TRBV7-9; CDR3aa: CASRALNNEQFF
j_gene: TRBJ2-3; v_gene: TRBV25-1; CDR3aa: CASSEYGTGGADTQYF
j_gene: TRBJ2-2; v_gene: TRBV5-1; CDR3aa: CASSFVPGPGAGELFF
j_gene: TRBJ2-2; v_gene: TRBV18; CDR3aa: CASSPRLFRGTGELFF
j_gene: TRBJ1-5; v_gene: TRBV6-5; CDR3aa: CASSLYVQPQHF
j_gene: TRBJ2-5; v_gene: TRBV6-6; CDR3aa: CASSKATGSETQYF
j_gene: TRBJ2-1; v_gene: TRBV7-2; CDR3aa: CASSSRGAHYNEQFF
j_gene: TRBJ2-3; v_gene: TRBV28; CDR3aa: CASRDIGDTQYF
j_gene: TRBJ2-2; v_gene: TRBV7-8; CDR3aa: CASSLFSQDGELFF
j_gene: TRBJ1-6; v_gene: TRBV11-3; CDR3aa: CASSLHRDSPLHF
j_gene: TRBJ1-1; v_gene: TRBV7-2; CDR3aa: CASSLAPRRSGTEAFF
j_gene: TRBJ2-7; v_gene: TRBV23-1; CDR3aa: CASGSRDKEQYF
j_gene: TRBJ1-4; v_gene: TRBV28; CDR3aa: CASRGQPNEKLFF
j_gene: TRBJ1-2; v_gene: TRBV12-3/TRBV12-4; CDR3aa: CASSLSTGNGYTF
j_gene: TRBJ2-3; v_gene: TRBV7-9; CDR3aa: CASSSGLAGDTQYF
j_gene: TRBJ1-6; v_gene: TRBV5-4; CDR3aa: CASSSMAGGYNSPLHF
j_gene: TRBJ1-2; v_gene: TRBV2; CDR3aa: CASSAEGNGGYTF
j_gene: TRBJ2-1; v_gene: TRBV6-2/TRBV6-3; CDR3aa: CASSSGDMALSSYNEQFF
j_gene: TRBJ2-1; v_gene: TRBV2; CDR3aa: CASSSGPGQGGEQFF
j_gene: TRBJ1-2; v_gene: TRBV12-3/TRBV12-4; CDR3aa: CASSSGEHYGYTF
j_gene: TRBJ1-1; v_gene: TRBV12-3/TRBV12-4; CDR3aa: CASRRTGGTEAFF
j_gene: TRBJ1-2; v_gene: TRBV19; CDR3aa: CASSAQGFGYTF
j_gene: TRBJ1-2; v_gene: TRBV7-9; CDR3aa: CASSLDYSLLARGYTF